The clone carrying this T cell receptor beta chain was seen repeatedly, ten times or more. Antigen specificity is unknown. The assay was carried out at the deep level. The data were produced by immunoSEQ multiplex PCR, yet TCRdb's version contains in-frame clones alone and is incomplete. This table holds about 680,000 clones, roughly 72% found once. This record belongs to a study of shared clonotypes between healthy human individuals. About the research overall: The study used three CD4 naive, three CD4 memory, two CD8 naive and one CD8 memory plate per donor. Findings of the study overall: Across a handful of donors, naive CD4 shared around 5.1%, naive CD8 less than 4%, memory CD4 roughly 2.4%, memory CD8 0.35% to 0.5%.

Germline lookup yields CDR1 LNHDA and CDR2 SQIVND (reference sequence). The CDR3 is 16 residues long. The J segment lost 4 bases and the V segment lost 4 bases, leaving 10 bases of the junction unmatched. Sequenced: memory CD4+ T cells sorted from blood. As to subset: CD45RA-negative fraction. This chain links TRBV19 with TRBJ1-1, with 9 nucleotides matching TRBD1. The clonotype comes from a young woman in good health. The CDR3 nucleotides are TGTGCCAGTAGTAAGGGGGACAGGGTGGTTGTCACTGAAGCTTTCTTT. As protein: CASSKGDRVVVTEAFF.